The 18 T cell receptor beta chains listed next were all sequenced from one sample in a study of cytotoxic CD8 clonotypes in ibrutinib-treated CLL. The repertoire was sequenced with immunoSEQ multiplex PCR; TCRdb's copy has only in-frame clones and lacks some. The sample consists of fewer than 400,000 clones, roughly 67% of them appearing once. The sequencing used PBMCs, collected after 36 months of ibrutinib treatment. These receptors were collected from a human donor with chronic lymphocytic leukemia.

V is TRBV28 and J is TRBJ1-1; 7 positions agree with TRBD1. V shed 4 bases, J shed 11 bases, and the junction held 13 bases outside the gene matches. The CDR3 loop spans 14 amino acids. The germline V gene has CDR1 MDHEN and CDR2 SYDVKM. CDR3 sequence reads: CASSSPYEEGAAFF. As DNA, the CDR3 is TGTGCCAGCAGTTCACCATACGAGGAGGGGGCTGCTTTCTTT. Full variable domain (outside the CDR3, taken from reference TRBV28 and TRBJ1-1): DVKVTQSSRYLVKRTGEKVFLECVQDMDHENMFWYRQDPGLGLRLIYFSYDVKMKEKGDIPEGYSVSREKKERFSLILESASTNQTSMYLCASSSPYEEGAAFFGQGTRLTVV.

This clone was recorded only once. The chain links TRBV29-1 to TRBJ1-1; no firm D call. The CDR3 sequence is 12 residues long. V lost 5 bases, J lost 3 bases, and 10 bases lay in between. Germline CDR1 reads SQVTM; CDR2 reads ANQGSEA. This CDR3 reads CSVRVRHTEAFF. The DNA of the CDR3 is TGCAGCGTTCGCGTCCGCCACACTGAAGCTTTCTTT.

This rearrangement joins TRBV4-1 to TRBJ1-5; D is possibly TRBD1 (5 bases). The V end was cut by 3 bases, the J end by 8 bases, with 11 bases between. This CDR3 spans 13 amino acids. The germline gives CDR1 MGHRA, CDR2 YSYEKL. CDR3 loop: CASSHSRGEPQHF. The CDR3 region has the DNA TGCGCCAGCAGCCACAGTCGGGGGGAGCCCCAGCATTTT.

A note on this clone: Additional DNA sequences in this sample encode the identical CDR3. The rearrangement links TRBV28 to TRBJ1-1; D remains ambiguous. Germline V lookup: CDR1 MDHEN, CDR2 SYDVKM. The CDR3 loop spans 14 amino acids. V was pared by 3 bases and J by 1 base, with 9 bases between. CDR3 protein: CASSLRRTNTEAFF. The CDR3 DNA is TGTGCCAGCAGTTTGAGGCGGACGAACACTGAAGCTTTCTTT.

The chain is built from TRBV9 and TRBJ2-5; possible D gene TRBD1, 5 bases. Germline V gene sequence: CDR1 SGDLS, CDR2 YYNGEE. V was clipped by 4 bases and J by 1 base, with 14 bases between them. There are 15 residues in the CDR3. CDR3 loop: CASSPQGSRQETQYF. CDR3 sequence (DNA): TGTGCCAGCAGCCCCCAGGGTAGTCGCCAAGAGACCCAGTACTTC.

This chain uses TRBV11-1 with TRBJ2-3; D not certain. The CDR3 totals 12 residues. The germline V gene encodes CDR1 SGHAT and CDR2 FQDESV (reference sequence). Trimming took 5 bases from V and 2 from J, leaving 5 bases between them. CDR3 sequence reads: CASSTYTDTQYF. The CDR3 DNA reads TGTGCCAGCAGCACCTACACAGATACGCAGTATTTT.

The chain recombines TRBV29-1 with TRBJ2-3, with TRBD2 matching 15 bases. CDR1 SQVTM and CDR2 ANQGSEA come from the germline V gene. After removal of 8 bases from V and 6 bases from J, the junction contained 6 bases not matched to a gene. There are 14 residues in the CDR3. CDR3 nucleotides: TGCAGCATCCTGGGACTAGCGGGGGGTGATACGCAGTATTTT. Protein: CSILGLAGGDTQYF.

The genes are TRBV4-3 and TRBJ2-5, with D possibly matching TRBD2 (5 bases). The CDR3 consists of 17 residues. V dropped 0 bases and J dropped 2 bases, with 16 bases sitting between them. Looked up from germline, CDR1 is LGHNA and CDR2 is YSLEER. In nucleotides, the CDR3 is TGCGCCAGCAGCCAAGACCGCCTCAGCGGACTTCAAGAGACCCAGTACTTC. Its protein is CASSQDRLSGLQETQYF.

This chain connects TRBV6-6 to TRBJ1-5, with a possible D match to TRBD1 (5 bases). CDR3 size: 14 residues. Germline V lookup: CDR1 MNHNY, CDR2 SVGAGI (reference sequence). Deletions cut 6 bases from V and 6 bases from J, with 15 bases between. The CDR3, as DNA: TGTGCCAGCAGCCCACAGGCAGGGTTTCAGCCCCAGCATTTT. Protein product: CASSPQAGFQPQHF.

This clone has only one observation. The chain uses TRBV6-6 and TRBJ2-3, with D tentatively TRBD1 (7 bases). V was cut by 6 bases and J by 2 bases, with 15 bases left in between. The CDR3 has 15 amino acids. The germline gives CDR1 MNHNY, CDR2 SVGAGI (reference sequence). CDR3: CASSPRGDLTDTQYF. CDR3 nucleotides: TGTGCCAGCAGCCCCAGGGGGGACCTCACAGATACGCAGTATTTT.

The chain uses TRBV9 and TRBJ1-1; tentative D call: TRBD1 (6 bases). The CDR3 consists of 14 residues. From germline, CDR1 is SGDLS and CDR2 YYNGEE. Trimming removed 5 bases from V and 4 bases from J, with 15 bases in between. The CDR3 DNA reads as TGTGCCAGCAGTGTGGGGGGCTGGGCCACTGAAGCTTTCTTT. This gives the protein CASSVGGWATEAFF. The full variable domain, with the rest looked up from reference TRBV9 and TRBJ1-1, is DSGVTQTPKHLITATGQRVTLRCSPRSGDLSVYWYQQSLDQGLQFLIQYYNGEERAKGNILERFSAQQFPDLHSELNLSSLELGDSALYFCASSVGGWATEAFFGQGTRLTVV.

The genes are TRBV7-9 and TRBJ2-3, with D perhaps matching TRBD2 (5 bases). This CDR3 region has 16 residues. Germline lookup yields CDR1 SEHNR and CDR2 FQNEAQ (reference sequence). V lost 2 bases and J lost 1, with 13 bases in between. The DNA for the CDR3 is TGTGCCAGCAGCTTAACCGGACTGGTAGGCACAGATACGCAGTATTTT. Its protein product is CASSLTGLVGTDTQYF.

This clone was counted once. For the CDR3, the DNA is TGTGCCAGCAGCTCCCGGGACAGGGGGTCCGGGGAGCTGTTTTTT. Protein product: CASSSRDRGSGELFF. The V gene is TRBV11-3, the J gene TRBJ2-2; 11 nucleotides line up with TRBD1. Germline CDR1 is SGHNT and CDR2 is YENEEA. CDR3 size: 15 residues. V shed 4 bases, J shed 6 bases, and the junction held 4 bases outside the gene matches.

This clone was observed a handful of times. V and J are TRBV9 and TRBJ2-2; D is unclear. The CDR3 is made up of 13 amino acids. In germline, CDR1 is SGDLS, CDR2 YYNGEE. V lost 0 bases, J lost 9 bases, and 9 bases lay in between. CDR3: CASSVASAWELFF. CDR3 sequence (DNA): TGTGCCAGCAGCGTAGCAAGTGCCTGGGAGCTGTTTTTT.

The chain uses TRBV6-4 and TRBJ1-2; 7 bases match TRBD1. V shed 5 bases, J shed 4 bases, and the junction held 4 bases outside the gene matches. Germline CDR1 and CDR2: MRHNA and SNTAGT. This CDR3 is built from 13 residues. The CDR3 is CASSPDRAYGYTF. DNA for the CDR3: TGTGCCAGCAGTCCCGACAGGGCCTATGGCTACACCTTC.

The rearrangement joins TRBV28 to TRBJ2-7; 8 nucleotides align to TRBD1. Germline V lookup: CDR1 MDHEN, CDR2 SYDVKM. The ends lost 6 bases at V and 2 bases at J; junction bases unmatched: 9. The CDR3 loop spans 15 amino acids. CDR3 nucleotide sequence: TGTGCCAGCAGCCCCCGGGACAGGTATACCTACGAGCAGTACTTC. This gives the protein CASSPRDRYTYEQYF.

This clone was counted a single time. This chain links TRBV20-1 with TRBJ2-1, with D perhaps matching TRBD1 or TRBD2 (5 bases each). V lost 3 bases, J lost 10 bases, and 10 bases lay in between. There are 11 residues in the CDR3. CDR1 and CDR2 (germline): DFQATT, SNEGSKA (reference sequence). Here the CDR3 DNA reads TGCAGTGCTAGGGGAGCAGGGGAGCAGTTCTTC. This encodes CSARGAGEQFF.

This chain joins TRBV4-1 and TRBJ2-2; D is possibly TRBD1 (6 bases). Per the germline V gene, CDR1 is MGHRA and CDR2 is YSYEKL. The CDR3 spans 14 residues. V was pared by 6 bases and J by 1 base, with 9 bases between. CDR3 coding DNA: TGCGCCAGCAGTTACAGGGTGAACACCGGGGAGCTGTTTTTT. It yields the protein CASSYRVNTGELFF.